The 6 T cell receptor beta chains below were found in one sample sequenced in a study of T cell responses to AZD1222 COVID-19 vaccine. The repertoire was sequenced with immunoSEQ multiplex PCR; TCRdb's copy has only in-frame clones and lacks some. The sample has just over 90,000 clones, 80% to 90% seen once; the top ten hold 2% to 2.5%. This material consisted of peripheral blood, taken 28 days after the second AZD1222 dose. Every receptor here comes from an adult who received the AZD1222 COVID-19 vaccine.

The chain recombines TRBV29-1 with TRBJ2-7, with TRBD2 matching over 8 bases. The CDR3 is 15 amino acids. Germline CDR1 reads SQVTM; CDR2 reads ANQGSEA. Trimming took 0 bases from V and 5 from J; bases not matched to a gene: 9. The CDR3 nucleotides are TGCAGCGTTGAAGATAAAGCGGGAGACTCTGACGAGCAGTACTTC. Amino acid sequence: CSVEDKAGDSDEQYF.

The CDR3, as DNA: TGTGCCAGCAGCAAACTCCAACCTTACGTGACAGAAAACTACGAGCAGTACTTC. Translating gives CASSKLQPYVTENYEQYF. The J gene is TRBJ2-7, the V gene TRBV21-1; the table's D call of TRBD1 was not tested on the DNA. TRBV21-1 is recorded as a pseudogene. The CDR3 spans 18 residues.

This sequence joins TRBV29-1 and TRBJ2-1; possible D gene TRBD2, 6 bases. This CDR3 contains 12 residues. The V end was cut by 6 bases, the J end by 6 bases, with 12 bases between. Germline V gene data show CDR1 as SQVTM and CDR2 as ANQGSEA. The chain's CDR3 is CSVDRTTNEQFF. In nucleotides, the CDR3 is TGCAGCGTCGACCGGACTACCAATGAGCAGTTCTTC.

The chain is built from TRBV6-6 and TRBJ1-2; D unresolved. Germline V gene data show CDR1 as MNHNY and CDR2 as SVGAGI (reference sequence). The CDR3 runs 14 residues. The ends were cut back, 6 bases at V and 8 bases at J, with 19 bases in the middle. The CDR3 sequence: CASSPDLSLEGYTF. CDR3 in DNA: TGTGCCAGCAGCCCTGACCTTTCGTTAGAGGGCTACACCTTC.

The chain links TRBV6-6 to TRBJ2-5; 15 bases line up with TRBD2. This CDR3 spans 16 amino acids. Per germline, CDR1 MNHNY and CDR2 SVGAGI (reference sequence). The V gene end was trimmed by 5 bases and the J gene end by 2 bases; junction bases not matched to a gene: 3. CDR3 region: CASSPGLAGGQETQYF. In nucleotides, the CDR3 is TGTGCCAGCAGTCCCGGACTAGCGGGGGGGCAAGAGACCCAGTACTTC.

The CDR3 sequence: CASSLNAGTYNSPLHF. DNA of the CDR3: TGTGCCAGCAGCTTGAATGCAGGAACCTATAATTCACCCCTCCACTTT. The chain uses TRBV7-2 and TRBJ1-6, with D uncertain. The CDR3 length is 16 residues. Trimming took off 3 bases at V and 2 bases at J, with 11 bases between the two ends. Germline CDR1 is SGHTA and CDR2 is FQGNSA.